This T cell receptor beta chain came from a study of spatial heterogeneity in lung cancer (dated by TCRdb to about 2019). Turning to the overall study: Beta-chain transcripts were consistently detected in greater numbers than alpha-chain transcripts, which likely reflected higher beta-chain transcript abundance. At surgery, 200 to 250 tumor regions, around 65 matched nontumor lung samples and a few dozen PBMC samples were TCR-sequenced for both alpha and beta chains. In non-small cell lung cancer, the study made a quantitative comparison of TCR alpha and beta repertoires among multiple tumor regions, matched nontumor lung and blood. Nonsynonymous mutation counts, determined by whole-exome sequencing of tumor tissue, were related to TCR repertoire features. In the raw uncorrected reads, each unique combination of TCR and UMI appeared more than ten times on average. On the study overall, not on this receptor specifically: Confirming at a functional level the hypothesis that regional TCRs recognize regional mutations was considered to require additional single-cell paired TCR alpha and beta sequencing. Ubiquitous expanded tumor TCRs showed up in blood more often at tumor resection than at routine follow-up.

The germline V gene (reference sequence) yields LNHDA for CDR1 and SQIVND for CDR2. Trimmed from V: 6 bases; trimmed from J: 1 base; junction bases lacking a gene match: 1. Taken from cysteine to phenylalanine, the CDR3 has 14 residues. CDR3 DNA is the only sequence kept; it has 42 bases, read in frame from the first base. According to the study, the label for this sample's time point signals: sample taken at primary tumor resection. For TCR sequencing, whole RNA was extracted from tumor and nontumor lung tissue, or from cryopreserved PBMC samples, and no cell sorting was done. Samples were obtained from approximately 76 patients with early-stage, untreated non-small cell lung cancer from the lung TRACERx cohort. Patients were selected for TCR sequencing only if sufficient RNA was available from at least two tumor regions. In its sample, this clonotype comes out as medium-sized (0.01 to 0.1%). Its antigen target is currently unknown. No qualities accompany the bases; no much larger clone lies one base away.

Library creation used 5' RACE. Sequencer: NextSeq 500. The TCR library protocol attached a unique molecular identifier to each TCR cDNA molecule to allow correction of PCR and sequencing errors. The paper's processing steps were these. TCR identification, UMI-based error correction and CDR3 extraction were performed with Decombinator tools. TCRs above a frequency of 2 per 1,000, corresponding to the top 1% of the tumor frequency distribution, were defined as expanded. Renyi diversity was calculated using the R vegan package after each repertoire was subsampled 100 times to 5,000 TCRs. CDR3 similarity networks were built from amino acid triplet string-kernel similarity, with CDR3s being connected when pairwise similarity was above 0.82. TCRdb itself trimmed the public reads at Q25 with fastp, ran MiXCR and retained productive beta chains. Identical CDR3 protein sequences are pooled into one entry, listed with their most common genes and DNA. The V and J calls reflect TCRdb's pipeline rather than the authors' work. The sample table shows tens of thousands of distinct CDR3 sequences, and more than 6.5% are seen once. The biggest ten clones account for roughly an eighth of the sample.

Recombination joined TRBV19 with TRBJ2-2; the central 8 bases match TRBD2. Material: PBMCs, obtained at surgery. The receptor's source is a male donor with early-stage non-small cell lung cancer. This receptor has the CDR3 CASRLAVNTGELFF. The DNA sequence is as follows: TGTGCCAGTAGACTAGCGGTGAACACCGGGGAGCTGTTTTTT.